This T cell receptor beta chain comes out of a study of Ad26.COV2.S vaccination and SARS-CoV-2 variants. Study summary: Doses of Ad26.COV2.S were injected into muscle once or twice, 56 days apart. Findings of the study overall: Non-spike TCR breadth showed similarity between vaccine and placebo recipients.

As to treatment: 15 to 20 received Ad26.COV2.S at low or high dose, single or two shots; several received placebo; per-sample allocation not given. Following the first vaccine or placebo injection, samples were taken on day 63. As to this clone: What it binds is unknown.

J gave up 2 bases and V 4 bases, and 11 bases lay outside the gene matches. CDR3 length: 16 residues. The germline V gene encodes CDR1 SGHDT and CDR2 YYEEEE. Data came from immunoSEQ multiplex PCR; TCRdb stores just in-frame clones and leaves some out. The sample has fewer than 400,000 clones; around four fifths are singletons. This clonotype was sampled from a person between 18 and 65 years old who received the Ad26.COV2.S COVID-19 vaccine or a placebo. The specimen comprised peripheral blood, sampled in a trial of Ad26.COV2.S vaccine versus placebo. The chain combines TRBV5-6 with TRBJ2-7, with 8 bases lining up with TRBD2. CDR3 nucleotides: TGTGCCAGCAGCGGTAACAGACTAGCGCCGGCCTACGAGCAGTACTTC. This sequence encodes CASSGNRLAPAYEQYF.